A single T cell receptor beta chain is shown here with its context. The sample comes from a study of T cell changes during pregnancy in multiple sclerosis. This CDR3 comprises 15 residues. Trimming took 1 base from V and 0 from J, leaving 9 bases between them. Germline values: CDR1 LGHNA, CDR2 YNFKEQ. TCRdb's table, derived via immunoSEQ multiplex PCR, lists solely in-frame clones and lacks some. This table holds around 48,000 clones, over 80% found once. The gene calls are TRBV4-2 and TRBJ1-2, with TRBD1 as a possible D gene (5 bases). The sequencing used CD4+ T cells from peripheral blood mononuclear cells, collected in the third trimester of pregnancy. The receptor was isolated from a female donor with multiple sclerosis, enrolled in a pregnancy study. The CDR3 is CASSQGRATNYGYTF. CDR3 nucleotides: TGTGCCAGCAGCCAAGGCAGGGCCACTAACTATGGCTACACCTTC.